These 12 T cell receptor beta chains were sequenced from one sample in a study of T-cell reconstitution after alpha-beta-depleted transplantation in children. During its preparation, the TCRbeta library received unique molecular identifiers. Via MiXCR, TCRdb re-called the PCR reads, giving one row per CDR3 protein. The sample gives about a million distinct CDR3 sequences, 25% to 30% of which show up once; under 30% is in the top ten. This specimen consisted of PBMCs, mostly from graft donor cells, obtained 360 days after TCRalphabeta/CD19-depleted stem cell transplant. The receptors were sampled from a boy in the first two years of life who had a stem cell transplant for SCID, so the T cells may come from the graft donor.

This clonotype was detected a few times. This rearrangement joins TRBV12-3 or TRBV12-4 to TRBJ2-7; the match to TRBD1 covers 8 bases. The CDR3 has 15 residues. V dropped 5 bases and J dropped 3; count of bases not matched to a gene: 9. The CDR3 DNA is TGTGCCAGCAGTGGGGGACAGGCTCCCCTCTACGAGCAGTACTTC. It translates to CASSGGQAPLYEQYF.

This clonotype was counted between two and nine times. The chain links TRBV12-3 or TRBV12-4 to TRBJ2-3; D possibly corresponds to TRBD2 (5 bases). This CDR3 spans 16 amino acids. Trimming removed 1 base at V and 4 bases at J, with 15 bases between. CDR3 in DNA: TGTGCCAGCAGTTTAGGCCAGCGGCCGTTATCAGATACGCAGTATTTT. Amino acid sequence: CASSLGQRPLSDTQYF.

The table lists this clonotype with a few counts. The rearrangement links TRBV5-1 to TRBJ2-2; TRBD1 agrees at 9 bases. V was pared by 2 bases and J by 5 bases, with 4 bases of the junction left unmatched. This CDR3 is built from 15 residues. Germline CDR1 is SGHRS and CDR2 is YFSETQ. This chain's CDR3 is CASSLTGQGTGELFF. As DNA, the CDR3 is TGCGCCAGCAGCTTAACGGGACAGGGTACCGGGGAGCTGTTTTTT.

The chain couples TRBV12-3 or TRBV12-4 to TRBJ2-1; TRBD2 matches 7 bases. The CDR3 loop spans 15 amino acids. V was pared by 6 bases and J by 2 bases, with 7 bases of the junction left unmatched. The CDR3 DNA sequence: TGTGCCAGCAGACACTTGGGGGGGGCCTACAATGAGCAGTTCTTC. Translated, it gives CASRHLGGAYNEQFF.

The chain uses TRBV5-1 and TRBJ2-7; D remains unclear. Trimming removed 3 bases at V and 3 bases at J, with 7 bases between. The CDR3 extends over 12 amino acids. Germline lookup yields CDR1 SGHRS and CDR2 YFSETQ. The CDR3 DNA follows: TGCGCCAGCAGCTCTAAGGGCTACGAGCAGTACTTC. Protein: CASSSKGYEQYF.

This clonotype turned up a few times. The chain combines TRBV12-3 or TRBV12-4 with TRBJ2-2; D perhaps matches TRBD1 (6 bases). The CDR3 is 15 amino acids. The V and J ends lost 6 bases and 7 bases respectively, with 18 bases between them. CDR3 loop: CASSILGARGGELFF. The CDR3 nucleotides are TGTGCCAGCAGCATACTAGGGGCCAGGGGCGGGGAGCTGTTTTTT.

The rearrangement uses TRBV20-1 and TRBJ2-7; maybe TRBD2 (6 bases). CDR3 size: 13 residues. V was cut by 3 bases and J by 2 bases, with 11 bases left in between. Germline V gene lookup returns CDR1 DFQATT and CDR2 SNEGSKA (reference sequence). The CDR3 reads CSASGGAPYEQYF. CDR3 DNA: TGCAGTGCTAGTGGCGGGGCCCCCTACGAGCAGTACTTC.

The chain has TRBV28 and TRBJ1-5; 9 positions agree with TRBD1. This CDR3 region has 16 residues. The J segment lost 5 bases and the V segment lost 3 bases, leaving 8 bases of the junction unmatched. The germline V gene has CDR1 MDHEN and CDR2 SYDVKM. The CDR3 nucleotides are TGTGCCAGCAGTTTCCCGGGACAGGGCAGGCATCAGCCCCAGCATTTT. Translated, it gives CASSFPGQGRHQPQHF.

The chain joins TRBV20-1 to TRBJ1-1, with D possibly matching TRBD1 (6 bases). V was pared by 3 bases and J by 3 bases, with 20 bases between. CDR1 and CDR2 (germline): DFQATT, SNEGSKA (reference sequence). This CDR3 comprises 16 residues. For the CDR3, the DNA is TGCAGTGCTAGGGGAGGGACACATTTTTGGGACACTGAAGCTTTCTTT. It yields the protein CSARGGTHFWDTEAFF.

The chain couples TRBV20-1 to TRBJ2-5, with D perhaps matching TRBD2 (6 bases). The CDR3 runs 14 residues. Germline-derived CDR1 and CDR2 are DFQATT and SNEGSKA (reference sequence). V lost 0 bases, J lost 4 bases, and 12 bases lay in between. The CDR3 DNA follows: TGCAGTGCTAGAGATTGGGGGAGGAGAGAGACCCAGTACTTC. Translated: CSARDWGRRETQYF.

J is TRBJ1-1 and V is TRBV2, with D hard to call. This CDR3 has 15 residues. Germline CDR1 SNHLY, CDR2 FYNNEI. V was shortened by 2 bases and J by 6 bases, with 16 bases between the two germline ends. CDR3 in DNA: TGTGCCAGCAGTGAAAGGAGGACCCTCGACGCTGAAGCTTTCTTT. Protein product: CASSERRTLDAEAFF.

The CDR3 is CASSFGGDRTNTEAFF. The CDR3 DNA reads as TGCGCCAGCAGCTTTGGAGGGGACAGAACGAACACTGAAGCTTTCTTT. The V and J genes are TRBV5-1 and TRBJ1-1; 7 bases agree with TRBD1. Germline CDR1 SGHRS, CDR2 YFSETQ. This CDR3 contains 16 residues. The V and J ends lost 2 bases and 1 base, in that order; junction bases with no gene match: 8.